The 15 T cell receptor beta chains reported below all come from one sample, sequenced in a study of shared clonotypes between healthy human individuals. Produced via immunoSEQ multiplex PCR; TCRdb's table is partial and in-frame only. This table has more than 400,000 clones, around 96% appearing once. Sequencing input: naive CD4+ T cells sorted from blood. This sample's subset: CD45RA+ positively selected. The receptors shown here come from a woman aged 25 to 39 in good health.

The chain links TRBV13 to TRBJ2-7; 10 bases line up with TRBD1. In germline, CDR1 is PRHDT, CDR2 FYEKMQ (reference sequence). The length of the CDR3 is 14 residues. V was clipped by 5 bases and J by 5 bases; unmatched bases: 6. This CDR3 reads CASSRGTGEHEQYF. DNA of the CDR3: TGTGCCAGCAGCAGGGGGACAGGGGAACACGAGCAGTACTTC.

The chain is built from TRBV25-1 and TRBJ1-2; the match to TRBD1 covers 8 bases. Germline V gene sequence: CDR1 MGHDK, CDR2 SYGVNS. The V segment lost 6 bases and the J segment 0 bases; nucleotides outside the gene matches: 12. The CDR3 covers 17 residues. CDR3 DNA sequence: TGTGCCAGCAGGAATTTGACAGGGGAAGAAGCTAACTATGGCTACACCTTC. The encoded protein is CASRNLTGEEANYGYTF.

CDR3 region: CASSPGRDRGQETQYF. CDR3 DNA: TGTGCCAGCTCACCAGGACGGGACAGGGGCCAAGAGACCCAGTACTTC. The chain links TRBV18 to TRBJ2-5; TRBD1 matches at 10 bases. Trimming at V came to 2 bases and at J to 1 base, leaving 4 bases not matched to a gene. Germline CDR1 is KGHSH and CDR2 is LQKENI. The CDR3 is 16 residues long.

The V gene is TRBV5-1, the J gene TRBJ2-5; 9 bases agree with TRBD2. The CDR3 consists of 15 residues. The J segment lost 3 bases and the V segment lost 1 base, leaving 4 bases of the junction unmatched. CDR1 is SGHRS and CDR2 is YFSETQ in the germline V gene. Here the CDR3 reads CASSLTSGREETQYF. The CDR3 nucleotides are TGCGCCAGCAGCTTGACTAGCGGGCGCGAAGAGACCCAGTACTTC.

The gene calls are TRBV4-1 and TRBJ2-3; 10 bases are shared with TRBD1. Germline trimming cut 3 bases from V and 1 base from J; bases unmatched to any gene: 7. Germline assignment: CDR1 MGHRA and CDR2 YSYEKL. The CDR3 is made up of 17 amino acids. The CDR3 DNA follows: TGCGCCAGCAGCCACCACGACGGGACAGGGGGCACAGATACGCAGTATTTT. It specifies CASSHHDGTGGTDTQYF.

The V gene is TRBV11-2, the J gene TRBJ2-1; 8 bases fit TRBD2. The CDR3 is 17 residues long. CDR1 and CDR2 from the germline V gene are SGHAT and FQNNGV. Trimming cost V 4 bases and J 6 bases; bases outside gene matches: 14. For the CDR3, the DNA is TGTGCCAGCAGCTCCATTGTCACGAGCGGGAGTTCCAATGAGCAGTTCTTC. Its protein is CASSSIVTSGSSNEQFF.

The chain is built from TRBV6-6 and TRBJ2-7; TRBD2 matches 16 bases. V trimming: 6 bases; J trimming: 7 bases; junction bases outside the gene matches: 3. The V gene's germline CDR1 is MNHNY and CDR2 SVGAGI (reference sequence). The CDR3 is 14 amino acids. The CDR3 here is CASRMGLAGGEQYF. In DNA, the CDR3 is TGTGCCAGCAGGATGGGACTAGCGGGAGGGGAGCAGTACTTC.

V usage is TRBV5-1 and J usage is TRBJ1-1; D not certain. Germline loops: CDR1 SGHRS, CDR2 YFSETQ. V gave up 4 bases and J gave up 8 bases, with 9 bases separating them. The CDR3 covers 11 residues. This chain's CDR3 is CASSREGEAFF. The CDR3 nucleotides read TGCGCCAGCAGCCGGGAAGGGGAAGCTTTCTTT.

The rearrangement uses TRBV5-4 and TRBJ2-5; tentatively, D is TRBD1 (6 bases). V lost 0 bases and J 5 bases, leaving 23 bases between the germline ends. CDR3 size: 18 residues. The V gene's germline CDR1 is SGHNT and CDR2 YYREEE (reference sequence). This CDR3 is CASSLDRDGRRRSETQYF. CDR3 sequence (DNA): TGTGCCAGCAGCTTGGACAGGGATGGTAGAAGGAGGAGCGAGACCCAGTACTTC.

This chain joins TRBV28 and TRBJ1-6; 8 bases map to TRBD1. The CDR3 runs to 15 residues. The germline CDR1 and CDR2 sequences are MDHEN and SYDVKM. J gave up 7 bases and V 5 bases, and 7 bases lay outside the gene matches. In DNA form, the CDR3 reads TGTGCCAGCAGTATTTCCAGGGGGCCGAATTCACCCCTCCACTTT. Translated, it gives CASSISRGPNSPLHF.

On this clone: The sample contains more than one DNA sequence encoding this CDR3. The J gene is TRBJ1-1, the V gene TRBV20-1; D remains unclear. The V gene lost 5 bases and the J gene lost 1 base, with 5 bases spanning the gap. This CDR3 spans 11 amino acids. CDR1 and CDR2 from the germline V gene are DFQATT and SNEGSKA (reference sequence). This chain's CDR3 is CSAPRNTEAFF. The CDR3 bases are TGCAGTGCTCCGAGGAACACTGAAGCTTTCTTT.

V gene TRBV11-3 combines with J gene TRBJ2-1; 11 bases fit TRBD2. From germline, CDR1 is SGHNT and CDR2 YENEEA. There are 17 residues in the CDR3. After removal of 5 bases from V and 1 base from J, the junction contained 7 bases not matched to a gene. The CDR3 nucleotides read TGTGCCAGCAGCCCGATTAGCGGGAGGGGGTCCTACAATGAGCAGTTCTTC. It specifies CASSPISGRGSYNEQFF.

The chain couples TRBV28 to TRBJ2-1; 7 bases are shared with TRBD2. V lost 4 bases, J lost 0 bases, and 6 bases stayed unmatched. Germline V lookup: CDR1 MDHEN, CDR2 SYDVKM. The CDR3 is 16 residues long. CDR3 loop: CASSSPTSLSYNEQFF. The CDR3 bases are TGTGCCAGCAGTTCCCCGACTAGCCTCTCCTACAATGAGCAGTTCTTC.

This chain uses TRBV9 with TRBJ2-6; D is undetermined. Trimming removed 2 bases from V and 0 bases from J, with 9 bases in between. The germline V gene encodes CDR1 SGDLS and CDR2 YYNGEE. The CDR3 spans 16 residues. CDR3 nucleotides: TGTGCCAGCAGCGTTCGACTGAACTCTGGGGCCAACGTCCTGACTTTC. This codes for CASSVRLNSGANVLTF.

The V call is TRBV5-1, the J call TRBJ2-7; 9 positions match TRBD2. J lost 4 bases, V lost 5 bases, and 7 bases had no gene match. Germline CDR1 and CDR2: SGHRS and YFSETQ. The CDR3 sequence is 14 residues long. As DNA, the CDR3 is TGCGCCAGCAGTGGTCTAGCGGGAACATACGAGCAGTACTTC. Its translation: CASSGLAGTYEQYF.